Listed below are T cell receptor beta chains from one sample, sequenced in a study of PD-L1 blockade in urothelial cancer. Generated by immunoSEQ multiplex PCR, the TCRdb table keeps only in-frame clones and is missing some. The repertoire has 98,000 or so clones, about 90% of them found once; the top ten carry about 1.6%. The sequenced sample was PBMCs, obtained around atezolizumab (anti-PD-L1) treatment. The receptors were gathered from a man aged 55 to 70 with urothelial cancer. Each CDR3 is given with its conserved first and last residue. A D gene is named only where the DNA matches it firmly. Size is omitted from some rows. Given values are once, few, many or a class for expanded clones.

>-|15|TRBJ2-1|-|TRBV7-2
TGTGCCAGCAGCTCAACAGCGGACTCCTACAATGAGCAGTTCTTC
CASSSTADSYNEQFF
>TRBD1|17|TRBJ2-7|-|TRBV4-1
TGCGCCAGCAGCCAAGGGCCCCCCGGGACAGGGGACTACGAGCAGTACTTC
CASSQGPPGTGDYEQYF
>TRBD2|15|TRBJ2-7|-|TRBV30
TGTGCCTGGAGCCCAAGCGGGAGACTTGTGGACGAGCAGTACTTC
CAWSPSGRLVDEQYF
>-|13|TRBJ1-2|-|TRBV5-8
TGTGCCAGCAACAACTGGGGGGAGGATGGCTACACCTTC
CASNNWGEDGYTF
>TRBD1|15|TRBJ2-7|-|TRBV29-1
TGCAGCGTTGAAGATCAGGGACAGGGGGCCTACGAGCAGTACTTC
CSVEDQGQGAYEQYF
>-|13|TRBJ1-2|-|TRBV7-2
TGTGCCAGCAGCTCGACACGTTTGCCTGGCTACACCTTC
CASSSTRLPGYTF
>-|14|TRBJ2-7|-|TRBV5-5
TGTGCCAGCAGCTCCGACTTTGGGGCAATAGAGCAGTACTTC
CASSSDFGAIEQYF
>-|16|TRBJ1-1|-|TRBV28
TGTGCCAGCAGGACCCCCGCACCGGCGGTGAACACTGAAGCTTTCTTT
CASRTPAPAVNTEAFF
>TRBD1|13|TRBJ2-7|-|TRBV10-3
TGTGCCATCACCGGGACAGGGGGCTACGAGCAGTACTTC
CAITGTGGYEQYF
>-|12|TRBJ1-1|-|TRBV7-9
TGTGCCAGCAGCTTAGTGACAACTGAAGCTTTCTTT
CASSLVTTEAFF
>TRBD2|15|TRBJ2-1|-|TRBV11-3
TGTGCCAGCAGCTTATCGGGGGGGGGTTACAATGAGCAGTTCTTC
CASSLSGGGYNEQFF
>TRBD2|15|TRBJ2-1|-|TRBV30
TGTGCCCGGAGGAAGGGCGGGGGGGACTACAATGAGCAGTTCTTC
CARRKGGGDYNEQFF
>TRBD2|15|TRBJ2-7|-|TRBV9
TGTGCCAGCAGCGTTAGCGGGAGGGCGGCTAACGAGCAGTACTTC
CASSVSGRAANEQYF
>TRBD2|15|TRBJ2-1|-|TRBV10-2
TGCGCCACCAAGGTAGCGGGGGGGCAGTACAATGAGCAGTTCTTC
CATKVAGGQYNEQFF
>TRBD1|15|TRBJ2-5|-|TRBV7-6
TGTGCCAGCAGCGCCCCCGGGACAGGGCAAGAGACCCAGTACTTC
CASSAPGTGQETQYF
>-|14|TRBJ2-7|-|TRBV5-6
TGTGCCAGCAGCCCTAAGACAGAAACCTACGAGCAGTACTTC
CASSPKTETYEQYF
>-|14|TRBJ2-2|-|TRBV6-1
TGTGCCAGCAGCTCTACAGGGGGGGACGGGGAGCTGTTTTTT
CASSSTGGDGELFF
>TRBD1|14|TRBJ1-2|-|TRBV30
TGTGCCTGGAGTCCGGGACAGGGGGACTATGGCTACACCTTC
CAWSPGQGDYGYTF
>TRBD1|14|TRBJ2-1|-|TRBV2
TGTGCCAGCAGCCGGACAGGGGTGGGCGGTGAGCAGTTCTTC
CASSRTGVGGEQFF
>TRBD2|16|TRBJ2-2|-|TRBV5-5
TGTGCCAGCAGCTTGGGTGGTAGCGGGTACACCGGGGAGCTGTTTTTT
CASSLGGSGYTGELFF
>-|13|TRBJ1-5|-|TRBV5-1
TGCGCCAGCAGCGCCTACAGAGATCAGCCCCAGCATTTT
CASSAYRDQPQHF
>-|16|TRBJ2-7|-|TRBV5-6
TGTGCCAGCAGCACGGTGGGGGGACGAGGGCCATCCGAGCAGTACTTC
CASSTVGGRGPSEQYF
>-|14|TRBJ2-5|once|TRBV5-5
TGTGCCAGCAGCTTGGCTCAGATCCAAGAGACCCAGTACTTC
CASSLAQIQETQYF
>TRBD2|19|TRBJ2-5|-|TRBV5-6
TGTGCCAGCAGCTTGGCCGGGACTAGCGGGGGGTTTAATGTTGAGACCCAGTACTTC
CASSLAGTSGGFNVETQYF
>-|15|TRBJ1-2|-|TRBV21-1
TGTGCCAGCATCCTCCAGGCAGGGGATATTTATGGCTACACCTTC
CASILQAGDIYGYTF
>TRBD2|15|TRBJ2-7|-|TRBV9
TGTGCCAGCAGCGTAGGACTAGCGGGAGGGTACGAGCAGTACTTC
CASSVGLAGGYEQYF
>TRBD2|16|TRBJ2-3|-|TRBV7-9
TGTGCCAGCAGCTTAGGGGGTAGCGGGAGCACAGATACGCAGTATTTT
CASSLGGSGSTDTQYF
>-|14|TRBJ1-2|-|TRBV5-1
TGCGCCAGCAGCTTGGGGGCTAAAAACTATGGCTACACCTTC
CASSLGAKNYGYTF